The 20 T cell receptor beta chains below were found in one sample sequenced in a study of control samples from healthy donors and cancer patients. Libraries were prepared by immunoSEQ multiplex PCR; TCRdb keeps only in-frame clonotypes and omits some of them. Of over 120,000 clones listed, around 94% are singletons. Sequences were obtained from PBMCs. These receptors were collected from a man aged 55 to 70 with colorectal cancer.

This chain links TRBV5-1 with TRBJ1-1; D might be TRBD1 (5 bases). The CDR3 has 14 amino acids. The V end lost 0 bases, the J end lost 1 base, and 7 bases lay between the germline ends. CDR1 SGHRS and CDR2 YFSETQ come from the germline V gene. The CDR3 is CASSLDTGNTEAFF. The CDR3, as DNA: TGCGCCAGCAGCTTGGATACAGGGAACACTGAAGCTTTCTTT.

The J gene is TRBJ1-6, the V gene TRBV28; D uncertain. This CDR3 is 15 amino acids long. Germline V gene data show CDR1 as MDHEN and CDR2 as SYDVKM. V was shortened by 3 bases and J by 2 bases, with 8 bases between the two germline ends. The CDR3 DNA reads as TGTGCCAGCAGTTTCCATTCGGCCTATAATTCACCCCTCCACTTT. This codes for CASSFHSAYNSPLHF.

This chain connects TRBV29-1 to TRBJ2-7; no reliable D call. Trimming removed 2 bases at V and 0 bases at J, with 11 bases between. Per germline, CDR1 SQVTM and CDR2 ANQGSEA. This CDR3 contains 14 residues. The CDR3 DNA reads TGCAGCGTTGAATGGTCAGATCACTCCTACGAGCAGTACTTC. Translated: CSVEWSDHSYEQYF.

The chain employs TRBV7-2 and TRBJ2-2; 9 nucleotides align to TRBD2. V dropped 4 bases and J dropped 4; count of bases not matched to a gene: 7. The CDR3 is made up of 16 amino acids. From germline, CDR1 is SGHTA and CDR2 FQGNSA. CDR3 in amino acids: CASSSLAGVSTGELFF. The CDR3 DNA follows: TGTGCCAGCAGCTCCTTAGCGGGGGTCTCCACCGGGGAGCTGTTTTTT.

This chain uses TRBV4-1 with TRBJ2-7; no firm D call. The V gene lost 0 bases and the J gene lost 1 base, with 4 bases spanning the gap. There are 13 residues in the CDR3. Germline CDR1 and CDR2: MGHRA and YSYEKL. Here the CDR3 DNA reads TGCGCCAGCAGCCAAGACTGGTCCTACGAGCAGTACTTC. It specifies CASSQDWSYEQYF.

J is TRBJ2-1 and V is TRBV5-1, with TRBD1 matching 8 bases. Germline CDR1 SGHRS, CDR2 YFSETQ. Unmatched junction bases numbered 12, after V lost 0 bases and J lost 1 base. The CDR3 consists of 19 residues. Here the CDR3 DNA reads TGCGCCAGCAGCTTGGGGGCTAAAATTCAGGGGGCTTCCTACAATGAGCAGTTCTTC. Protein: CASSLGAKIQGASYNEQFF.

The rearrangement uses TRBV6-5 and TRBJ2-7; a possible D gene is TRBD1 (6 bases). The germline CDR1 and CDR2 sequences are MNHEY and SVGAGI. V dropped 2 bases and J dropped 1 base, with 12 bases sitting between them. The CDR3 is 15 amino acids. The CDR3 nucleotides are TGTGCCAGCAGTTACAAGGACAGCCGATCCTACGAGCAGTACTTC. Translated, it gives CASSYKDSRSYEQYF.

CDR3 in amino acids: CASLGAGGPDTQYF. The CDR3 DNA follows: TGTGCCAGCCTGGGTGCGGGGGGGCCAGATACGCAGTATTTT. The rearrangement uses TRBV25-1 and TRBJ2-3, with 9 bases matching TRBD2. CDR1 is MGHDK and CDR2 is SYGVNS in the germline V gene. V was clipped by 8 bases and J by 4 bases; unmatched bases: 7. The CDR3 sequence is 14 residues long. Full variable domain (rest looked up from reference TRBV25-1 and TRBJ2-3): EADIYQTPRYLVIGTGKKITLECSQTMGHDKMYWYQQDPGMELHLIHYSYGVNSTEKGDLSSESTVSRIRTEHFPLTLESARPSHTSQYLCASLGAGGPDTQYFGPGTRLTVL.

The chain joins TRBV7-9 to TRBJ2-5; TRBD2 is a possible D gene (6 bases). The CDR3 extends over 13 amino acids. CDR1 SEHNR and CDR2 FQNEAQ come from the germline V gene (reference sequence). The V gene lost 5 bases and the J gene lost 4 bases, with 11 bases spanning the gap. CDR3 nucleotide sequence: TGTGCCAGCAGCCTGACTAGGGTAGAGACCCAGTACTTC. As protein: CASSLTRVETQYF.

This clone was picked up a small number of times. The rearrangement joins TRBV10-3 to TRBJ1-2, with 7 bases aligning to TRBD1. CDR3 size: 14 residues. V gave up 0 bases and J gave up 10 bases; unmatched junction bases: 8. Germline CDR1 and CDR2: ENHRY and SYGVKD. CDR3 region: CAISESTGRDAYTF. The DNA for the CDR3 is TGTGCCATCAGTGAGTCGACAGGGAGGGACGCCTACACCTTC.

This clone came up a few times. This sequence joins TRBV14 and TRBJ1-1; D gene uncertain. V gave up 1 base and J gave up 0 bases, with 9 bases separating them. Germline V CDR1 and CDR2: SGHDN, FVKESK. The CDR3 runs to 15 residues. In nucleotides, the CDR3 is TGTGCCAGCAGCCAAGTGGAAGCTTTGAACACTGAAGCTTTCTTT. Translated, it gives CASSQVEALNTEAFF.

As to this clone: The sample holds other DNA sequences that translate to the same CDR3. V is TRBV29-1 and J is TRBJ1-1, with a possible D match to TRBD1 (6 bases). V shed 6 bases and J shed 0 bases, with 8 bases lying between them. CDR3 size: 12 residues. The germline CDR1 and CDR2 sequences are SQVTM and ANQGSEA. The CDR3 here is CSVGQLNTEAFF. DNA of the CDR3: TGCAGCGTAGGACAGCTGAACACTGAAGCTTTCTTT.

The J gene is TRBJ1-5, the V gene TRBV19, with a tentative D call TRBD1 (6 bases). Germline V CDR1 and CDR2: LNHDA, SQIVND (reference sequence). The CDR3 sequence is 16 residues long. V shed 5 bases and J shed 5 bases, with 19 bases lying between them. The CDR3 is CASSRWSGELDQPQHF. The CDR3 nucleotides read TGTGCCAGTAGTCGGTGGTCAGGGGAGTTGGATCAGCCCCAGCATTTT.

The rearrangement uses TRBV5-1 and TRBJ1-1; D may be TRBD1 (5 bases). The CDR3 has 16 residues. Between the trimmed V and J ends, which lost 4 bases and 4 bases, there was a span of 20 bases. Germline V lookup: CDR1 SGHRS, CDR2 YFSETQ. CDR3 in amino acids: CASSSSAGGGGTEAFF. For the CDR3, the DNA is TGCGCCAGCAGCAGCTCCGCCGGGGGGGGAGGCACTGAAGCTTTCTTT.

This chain uses TRBV18 with TRBJ1-1; D might be TRBD1 (5 bases). V was clipped by 2 bases and J by 0 bases, with 16 bases between them. The CDR3 extends over 17 amino acids. Per the germline V gene, CDR1 is KGHSH and CDR2 is LQKENI. The CDR3 nucleotides read TGTGCCAGCTCACCAGCGTCGGGGGGGATTGTGAACACTGAAGCTTTCTTT. This sequence encodes CASSPASGGIVNTEAFF.

This chain links TRBV18 with TRBJ2-6; no clear D gene. Trimming took 2 bases from V and 0 from J, leaving 2 bases between them. This CDR3 is built from 14 residues. The V gene's germline CDR1 is KGHSH and CDR2 LQKENI. CDR3 loop: CASSPTSGANVLTF. The CDR3, as DNA: TGTGCCAGCTCACCAACCTCTGGGGCCAACGTCCTGACTTTC.

The chain is built from TRBV10-3 and TRBJ2-7; D is ambiguous. V was clipped by 3 bases and J by 7 bases, with 16 bases between them. The CDR3 length is 14 residues. Germline V gene sequence: CDR1 ENHRY, CDR2 SYGVKD. CDR3 region: CAISDNPAFEEQYF. CDR3 in DNA: TGTGCCATCAGTGATAATCCAGCCTTTGAGGAGCAGTACTTC.

V is TRBV19 and J is TRBJ1-1, with D unresolved. Germline CDR1 is LNHDA and CDR2 is SQIVND (reference sequence). The CDR3 has 14 amino acids. Deletions cut 0 bases from V and 7 bases from J, with 12 bases between. As DNA, the CDR3 is TGTGCCAGTAGTATAGATCTTCCCGGGGTTGAAGCTTTCTTT. This translates into CASSIDLPGVEAFF.

The chain is built from TRBV29-1 and TRBJ1-2; weak D call: TRBD1 (6 bases). Germline CDR1 and CDR2: SQVTM and ANQGSEA. CDR3 length: 13 residues. Trimming shortened V by 1 base and J by 8 bases, and 14 bases separated the two germline ends. The CDR3, as DNA: TGCAGCGTTGAAGGGGTGGGGGCGAGGGGCTACACCTTC. As protein: CSVEGVGARGYTF.

The chain uses TRBV6-1 and TRBJ1-4; TRBD1 aligns across 7 bases. The CDR3 runs to 17 residues. V lost 2 bases, J lost 0 bases, and 6 bases stayed unmatched. Per germline, CDR1 MNHNS and CDR2 SASEGT. CDR3 protein: CASSEQGRGTTNEKLFF. The CDR3 nucleotides read TGTGCCAGCAGTGAACAGGGCAGGGGGACAACTAATGAAAAACTGTTTTTT.